This is a list of T cell receptor beta chains from one sample in a study of early T cells in non-severe SARS-CoV-2 infection. TCRdb itself ran the 5' RACE reads through MiXCR, one entry per CDR3 protein. This table holds around 86,000 distinct CDR3 sequences, approximately 14% found once. Sequencing was carried out using whole blood. Receptors were obtained from an adult who was a healthcare worker with PCR-confirmed SARS-CoV-2 infection or an uninfected control (not recorded which). Both conserved end residues are part of each CDR3. The order of the fields is clone size, D gene, V gene, J gene, CDR3 protein. D genes are given only for firm matches. For some rows the clone size is stated as once, few or many, or as a class when expanded; others skip it.

.	.	TRBV3-1	TRBJ2-5	CASSPLGPYQETQYF
few	TRBD1	TRBV5-6	TRBJ1-2	CASSWGQGSYGYTF
many	.	TRBV5-1	TRBJ1-3	CASSLAGESGNTIYF
few	.	TRBV5-4	TRBJ1-4	CASRKAQDSTNEKLFF
.	.	TRBV20-1	TRBJ1-4	CSARVEGNWNEKLFF
.	.	TRBV11-2	TRBJ2-1	CASTQGGVNNEQFF
few	.	TRBV11-2	TRBJ1-6	CASSLNTEYSLHF
few	TRBD1	TRBV6-5	TRBJ1-2	CASSPRDRGYGYTF
.	TRBD1	TRBV29-1	TRBJ2-5	CSSSGTVLQETQYF
few	.	TRBV27	TRBJ2-1	CASSLQGGSEQFF
.	.	TRBV28	TRBJ2-5	CASEKWTAVPTQETQYF
.	.	TRBV29-1	TRBJ2-1	CSVEEGSSYNEQFF
many	.	TRBV18	TRBJ1-5	CASSPSAGNQPQHF
few	.	TRBV18	TRBJ2-6	CASSPVKQGSSGANVLTF
few	.	TRBV29-1	TRBJ2-5	CSVEQGYKTQYF
few	.	TRBV13	TRBJ2-3	CASSLGLSTDTQYF
many	TRBD1	TRBV12-3/TRBV12-4	TRBJ1-1	CASSFGTGGSEAFF
.	.	TRBV29-1	TRBJ2-1	CSVDGQGNYNEQFF
.	.	TRBV19	TRBJ2-2	CASRYPGPNTGELFF
.	TRBD2	TRBV9	TRBJ2-3	CASSVAGGITDTQYF
.	TRBD1	TRBV28	TRBJ2-2	CASSLPPRTGALVGTGELFF
many	.	TRBV10-3	TRBJ2-3	CAISGPGRSTDTQYF
.	.	TRBV12-3/TRBV12-4	TRBJ1-2	CASSLRDWAVDGYTF
.	.	TRBV6-1	TRBJ2-2	CASRTATNTGELFF
many	TRBD1	TRBV7-2	TRBJ1-2	CASSLDLGDRDYGYTF
.	.	TRBV20-1	TRBJ1-1	CSARGSTGPLEAFF
few	TRBD2	TRBV6-4	TRBJ2-1	CASSPRLAGPPGEQFF
few	TRBD1	TRBV18	TRBJ2-3	CASSLTGADTQYF
.	TRBD1	TRBV2	TRBJ2-5	CATTRDRGQETQYF
.	.	TRBV5-4	TRBJ1-1	CASSPGDYNTEAFF
many	.	TRBV2	TRBJ1-5	CASSVGQPQHF
few	TRBD1	TRBV12-3/TRBV12-4	TRBJ1-4	CASRGQVGNNEKLFF
few	TRBD2	TRBV18	TRBJ2-5	CASSPERGIQETQYF
.	TRBD2	TRBV10-2	TRBJ2-3	CASSEIGGATQYF
many	.	TRBV12-3/TRBV12-4	TRBJ2-3	CASSLGQDWTTSTDTQYF
few	.	TRBV27	TRBJ2-1	CASSPTYNEQFF
many	TRBD1	TRBV12-3/TRBV12-4	TRBJ2-5	CASSLVLTGGGLETQYF
.	TRBD1	TRBV6-5	TRBJ2-6	CASSPDRVLSGANVLTF
.	.	TRBV29-1	TRBJ1-1	CSVVRANTEAFF
few	TRBD1	TRBV29-1	TRBJ2-1	CSVLPGQGNEQFF